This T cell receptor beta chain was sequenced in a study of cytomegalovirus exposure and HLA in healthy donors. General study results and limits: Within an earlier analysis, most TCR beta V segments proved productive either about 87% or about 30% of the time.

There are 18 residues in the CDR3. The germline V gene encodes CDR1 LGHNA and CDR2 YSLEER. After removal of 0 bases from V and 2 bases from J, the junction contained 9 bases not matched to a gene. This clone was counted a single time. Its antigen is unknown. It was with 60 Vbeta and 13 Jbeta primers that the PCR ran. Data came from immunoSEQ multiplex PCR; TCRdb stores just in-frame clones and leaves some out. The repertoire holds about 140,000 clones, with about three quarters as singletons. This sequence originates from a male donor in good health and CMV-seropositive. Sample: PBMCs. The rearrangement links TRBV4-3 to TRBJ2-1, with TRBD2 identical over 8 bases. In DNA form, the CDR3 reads TGCGCCAGCAGCCAAGATTATGGACTAGCATTCCCCTACAATGAGCAGTTCTTC. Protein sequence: CASSQDYGLAFPYNEQFF.